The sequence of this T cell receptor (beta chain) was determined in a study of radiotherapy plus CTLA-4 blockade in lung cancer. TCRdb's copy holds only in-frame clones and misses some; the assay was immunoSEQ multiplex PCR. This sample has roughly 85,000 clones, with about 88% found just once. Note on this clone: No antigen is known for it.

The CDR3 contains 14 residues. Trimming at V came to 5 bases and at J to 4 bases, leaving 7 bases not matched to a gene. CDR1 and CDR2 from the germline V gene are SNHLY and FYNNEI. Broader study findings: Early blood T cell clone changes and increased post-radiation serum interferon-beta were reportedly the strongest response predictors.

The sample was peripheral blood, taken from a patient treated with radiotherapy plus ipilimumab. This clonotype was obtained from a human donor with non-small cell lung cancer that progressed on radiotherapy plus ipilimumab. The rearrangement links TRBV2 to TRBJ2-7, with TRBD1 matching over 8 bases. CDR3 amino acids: CASSSSTGAYEQYF. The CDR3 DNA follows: TGTGCCAGCAGTTCCTCGACAGGGGCTTACGAGCAGTACTTC.